The 7 T cell receptor beta chains listed next were all sequenced from one sample in a study of cytotoxic CD8 clonotypes in ibrutinib-treated CLL. Produced via immunoSEQ multiplex PCR; TCRdb's table is partial and in-frame only. This table has about 29,000 clones, 70% to 90% appearing once. The sample was PBMCs, taken after 24 months of ibrutinib treatment. The receptor source for this set is a human donor with chronic lymphocytic leukemia.

Relative to its sample, this clone is medium-sized. This chain connects TRBV19 to TRBJ2-5, with D unclear. The CDR3 is 13 residues long. In germline, CDR1 is LNHDA, CDR2 SQIVND (reference sequence). The V and J ends lost 5 bases and 7 bases respectively, with 14 bases between them. CDR3 sequence (DNA): TGTGCCAGTAGTGAGTGGTACTCGGGGACCCAGTACTTC. Amino acid sequence: CASSEWYSGTQYF.

The chain joins TRBV5-1 to TRBJ1-1; perhaps TRBD1 as D (6 bases). This CDR3 spans 17 amino acids. Trimming stripped 4 bases from V and 0 bases from J, with 19 bases between. Germline CDR1 is SGHRS and CDR2 is YFSETQ. The CDR3 DNA follows: TGCGCCAGCAGCGGGAGCTTCGACAGGCAAATGAACACTGAAGCTTTCTTT. Translated, it gives CASSGSFDRQMNTEAFF.

The chain links TRBV9 to TRBJ2-5; 7 nucleotides match TRBD2. This CDR3 is built from 16 residues. Germline V CDR1 and CDR2: SGDLS, YYNGEE. With 0 bases clipped from V and 5 bases from J, the junction kept 10 bases outside the gene matches. CDR3 sequence: CASSVESGNPQETQYF. Written as DNA, the CDR3 is TGTGCCAGCAGCGTAGAGAGCGGGAACCCCCAGGAGACCCAGTACTTC.

The rearrangement joins TRBV6-5 to TRBJ2-1; D uncertain. Deletions cut 0 bases from V and 7 bases from J, with 10 bases between. Looked up from germline, CDR1 is MNHEY and CDR2 is SVGAGI. The CDR3 consists of 14 residues. The CDR3 DNA reads TGTGCCAGCAGTTACTCGGCGCCAGGAAATGAGCAGTTCTTC. This codes for CASSYSAPGNEQFF.

This clone is judged medium-sized. The V gene is TRBV9, the J gene TRBJ2-1, with 9 bases matching TRBD1. CDR1 and CDR2 from the germline V gene are SGDLS and YYNGEE. J gave up 7 bases and V 1 base, and 9 bases lay outside the gene matches. The CDR3 runs 16 residues. The CDR3 DNA reads as TGTGCCAGCAGCGTACCTAGAACAGGGGGCAAGAATGAGCAGTTCTTC. It codes for CASSVPRTGGKNEQFF.

The CDR3 loop is CASSLGVDNEKLFF. CDR3 nucleotides: TGTGCCAGCAGCTTAGGGGTTGATAATGAAAAACTGTTTTTT. The rearrangement uses TRBV5-5 and TRBJ1-4; tentative D call: TRBD1 (5 bases). The CDR3 loop spans 14 amino acids. The germline V gene encodes CDR1 SGHKS and CDR2 YYEKEE (reference sequence). The V gene lost 2 bases and the J gene lost 4 bases, with 9 bases spanning the gap.

The genes are TRBV11-2 and TRBJ1-2; possible D gene TRBD1, 6 bases. From germline, CDR1 is SGHAT and CDR2 FQNNGV. The CDR3 has 13 amino acids. Trimming pared 5 bases from V and 6 bases from J, leaving 13 bases between. CDR3 nucleotide sequence: TGTGCCAGCAGCCAGAGGAGACAGGATGGCTACACCTTC. Translation gives CASSQRRQDGYTF.